This T cell receptor (beta chain) emerged from a study of prognosis after radiotherapy for stage I lung cancer. At the level of the study: Recruiting of stage I non-small cell lung cancer patients into the study occurred between April 2018 and 2019. Patients in the cohort never received concurrent therapy with stereotactic body radiotherapy. Newly diagnosed primary stage I lung tumors were present in 12 to 15 patients, and oligometastatic NSCLC after surgical resection of the primary tumor was present in four or five patients. Each patient with non-small cell lung cancer was deemed medically inoperable.

From genomic DNA, two-round multiplex PCR was used to amplify TCR beta CDR3. Primers specific to each TRBV and TRBJ gene drove first-round PCR. TCRdb passed the multiplex PCR reads through MiXCR, listing each CDR3 protein once. The sample has about 14,000 distinct CDR3 sequences, around a quarter seen once. The CDR3 is made up of 15 amino acids. Trimming removed 6 bases from V and 3 bases from J, with 17 bases in between. CDR1 and CDR2 (germline): MNHNS, SASEGT. The sample holds many counts of this clonotype. The starting material was PBMCs, obtained before or after stereotactic body radiation therapy (not recorded which). This TCR derives from a donor over 45 with non-small cell lung cancer. The chain employs TRBV6-1 and TRBJ1-2; D is perhaps TRBD1 (6 bases). The CDR3 protein is CASREPQGIHYGYTF. The DNA of the CDR3 is TGTGCCAGCAGGGAACCGCAGGGGATCCACTATGGCTACACCTTC.